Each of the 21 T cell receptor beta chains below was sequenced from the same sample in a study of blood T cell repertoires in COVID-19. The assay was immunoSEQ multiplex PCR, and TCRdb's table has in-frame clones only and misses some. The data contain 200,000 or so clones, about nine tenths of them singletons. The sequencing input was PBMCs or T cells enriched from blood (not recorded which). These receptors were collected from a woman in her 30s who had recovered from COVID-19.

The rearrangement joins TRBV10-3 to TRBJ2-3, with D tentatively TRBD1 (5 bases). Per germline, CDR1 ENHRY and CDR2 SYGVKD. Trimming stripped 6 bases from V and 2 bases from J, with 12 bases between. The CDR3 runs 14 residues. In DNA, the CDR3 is TGTGCCATCAGCAAAGACAGAGTCACAGATACGCAGTATTTT. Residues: CAISKDRVTDTQYF.

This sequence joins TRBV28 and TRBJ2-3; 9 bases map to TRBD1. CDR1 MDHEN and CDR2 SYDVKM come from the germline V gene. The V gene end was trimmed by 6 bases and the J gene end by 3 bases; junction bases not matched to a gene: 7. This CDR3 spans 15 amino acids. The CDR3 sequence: CASSPPGTGTDTQYF. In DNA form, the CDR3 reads TGTGCCAGCAGCCCCCCGGGGACAGGGACAGATACGCAGTATTTT.

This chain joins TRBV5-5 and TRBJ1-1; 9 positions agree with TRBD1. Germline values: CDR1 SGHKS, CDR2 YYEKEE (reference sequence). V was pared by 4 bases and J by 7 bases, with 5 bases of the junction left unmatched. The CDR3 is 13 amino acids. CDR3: CASSEQGAGEAFF. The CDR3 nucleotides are TGTGCCAGCAGCGAACAGGGGGCAGGTGAAGCTTTCTTT.

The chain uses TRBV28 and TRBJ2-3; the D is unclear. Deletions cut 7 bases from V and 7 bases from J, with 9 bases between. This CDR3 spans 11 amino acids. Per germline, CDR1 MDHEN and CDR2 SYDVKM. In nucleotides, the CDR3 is TGTGCCAGCACCTCACAAAATACGCAGTATTTT. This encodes CASTSQNTQYF.

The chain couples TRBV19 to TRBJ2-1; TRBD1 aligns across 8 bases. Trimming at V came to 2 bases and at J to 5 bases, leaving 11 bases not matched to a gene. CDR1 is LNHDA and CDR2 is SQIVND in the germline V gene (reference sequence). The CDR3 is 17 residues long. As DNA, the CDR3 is TGTGCCAGTAGTATACGACCGGACAGGGAATATCACAATGAGCAGTTCTTC. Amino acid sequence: CASSIRPDREYHNEQFF.

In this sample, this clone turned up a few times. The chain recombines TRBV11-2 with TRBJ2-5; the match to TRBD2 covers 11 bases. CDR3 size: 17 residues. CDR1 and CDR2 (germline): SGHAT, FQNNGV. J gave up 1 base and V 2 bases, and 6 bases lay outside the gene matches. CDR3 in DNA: TGTGCCAGCAGCTTACCCCGGGGGACTAGCGGCCAAGAGACCCAGTACTTC. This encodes CASSLPRGTSGQETQYF. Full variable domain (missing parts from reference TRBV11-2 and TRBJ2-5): EAGVAQSPRYKIIEKRQSVAFWCNPISGHATLYWYQQILGQGPKLLIQFQNNGVVDDSQLPKDRFSAERLKGVDSTLKIQPAKLEDSAVYLCASSLPRGTSGQETQYFGPGTRLLVL.

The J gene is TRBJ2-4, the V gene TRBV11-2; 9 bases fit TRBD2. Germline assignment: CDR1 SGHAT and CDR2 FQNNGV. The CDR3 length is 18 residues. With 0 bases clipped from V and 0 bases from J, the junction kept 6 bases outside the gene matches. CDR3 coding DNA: TGTGCCAGCAGCTTAGAGCCGACTAGCGGAATAGCCAAAAACATTCAGTACTTC. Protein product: CASSLEPTSGIAKNIQYF.

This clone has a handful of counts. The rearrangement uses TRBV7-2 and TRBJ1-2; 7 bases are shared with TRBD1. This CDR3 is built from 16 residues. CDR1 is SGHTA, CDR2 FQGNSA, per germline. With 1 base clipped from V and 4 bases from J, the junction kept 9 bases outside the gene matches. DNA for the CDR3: TGTGCCAGCAGCTTAGAGGCAGGGGGACCTATCTATGGCTACACCTTC. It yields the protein CASSLEAGGPIYGYTF.

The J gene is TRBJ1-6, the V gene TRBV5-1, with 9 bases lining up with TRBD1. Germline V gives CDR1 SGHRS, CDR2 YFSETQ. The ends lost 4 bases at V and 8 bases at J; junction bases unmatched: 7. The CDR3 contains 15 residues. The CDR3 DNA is TGCGCCAGCAGCCCCGGGACAGGGAGTTATTCACCCCTCCACTTT. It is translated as CASSPGTGSYSPLHF.

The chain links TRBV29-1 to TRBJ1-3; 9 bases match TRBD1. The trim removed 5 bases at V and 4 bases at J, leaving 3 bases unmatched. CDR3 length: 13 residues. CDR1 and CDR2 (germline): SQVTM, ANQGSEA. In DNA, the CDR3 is TGCAGCGTTTGGACAGGGGCAGGAAACACCATATATTTT. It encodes CSVWTGAGNTIYF.

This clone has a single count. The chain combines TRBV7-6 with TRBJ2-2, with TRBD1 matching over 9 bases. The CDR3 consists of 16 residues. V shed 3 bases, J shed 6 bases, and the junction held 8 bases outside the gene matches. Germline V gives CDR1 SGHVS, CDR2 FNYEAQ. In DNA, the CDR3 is TGTGCCAGCAGCTTTCCGGGACAGGGTATTTCCGGGGAGCTGTTTTTT. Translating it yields CASSFPGQGISGELFF.

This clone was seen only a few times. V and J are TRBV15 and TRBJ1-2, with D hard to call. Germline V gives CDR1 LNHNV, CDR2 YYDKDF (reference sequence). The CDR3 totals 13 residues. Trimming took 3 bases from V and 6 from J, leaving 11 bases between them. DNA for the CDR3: TGTGCCACCAGCAGTGGCAGAAAACATGGCTACACCTTC. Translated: CATSSGRKHGYTF.

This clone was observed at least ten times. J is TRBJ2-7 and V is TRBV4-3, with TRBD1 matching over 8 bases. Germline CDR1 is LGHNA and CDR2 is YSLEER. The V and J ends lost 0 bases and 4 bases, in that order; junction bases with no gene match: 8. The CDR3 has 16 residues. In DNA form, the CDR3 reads TGCGCCAGCAGCCAAGATGAGGGGACAGGTTCTTACGAGCAGTACTTC. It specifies CASSQDEGTGSYEQYF.

CDR3 protein: CASSFGGINQPQHF. CDR3 DNA: TGTGCCAGCAGTTTCGGGGGTATCAATCAGCCCCAGCATTTT. The V gene is TRBV27, the J gene TRBJ1-5; D might be TRBD1 (5 bases). CDR1 and CDR2 (germline): MNHEY, SMNVEV (reference sequence). The germline V and J ends were trimmed by 3 bases and 3 bases, with 9 bases remaining between them. The CDR3 extends over 14 amino acids.

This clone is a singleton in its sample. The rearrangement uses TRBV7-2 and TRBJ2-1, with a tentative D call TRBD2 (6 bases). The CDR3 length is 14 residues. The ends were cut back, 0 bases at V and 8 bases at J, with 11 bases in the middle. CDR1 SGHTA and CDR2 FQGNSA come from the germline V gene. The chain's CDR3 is CASSLAEGWDEQFF. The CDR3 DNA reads TGTGCCAGCAGCTTAGCGGAGGGGTGGGATGAGCAGTTCTTC.

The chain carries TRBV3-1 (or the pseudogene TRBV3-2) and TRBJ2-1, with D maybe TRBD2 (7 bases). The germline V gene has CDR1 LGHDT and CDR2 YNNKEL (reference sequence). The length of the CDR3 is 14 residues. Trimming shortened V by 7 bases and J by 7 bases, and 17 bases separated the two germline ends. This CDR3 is CASKVTGGGNEQFF. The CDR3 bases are TGTGCCAGCAAGGTGACGGGGGGCGGAAATGAGCAGTTCTTC.

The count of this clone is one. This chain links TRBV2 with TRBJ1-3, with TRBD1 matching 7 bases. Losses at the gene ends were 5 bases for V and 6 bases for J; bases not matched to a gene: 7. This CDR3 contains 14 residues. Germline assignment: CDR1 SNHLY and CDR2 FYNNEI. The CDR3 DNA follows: TGTGCCAGCAGTCCACAGGGGTCGGCAAACACCATATATTTT. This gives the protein CASSPQGSANTIYF.

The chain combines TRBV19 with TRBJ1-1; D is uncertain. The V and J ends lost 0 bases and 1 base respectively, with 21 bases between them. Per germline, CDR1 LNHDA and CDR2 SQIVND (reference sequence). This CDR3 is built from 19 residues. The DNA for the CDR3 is TGTGCCAGTAGTATAGACCTCCTTCAGGTGCGGGTACGGAACACTGAAGCTTTCTTT. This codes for CASSIDLLQVRVRNTEAFF.

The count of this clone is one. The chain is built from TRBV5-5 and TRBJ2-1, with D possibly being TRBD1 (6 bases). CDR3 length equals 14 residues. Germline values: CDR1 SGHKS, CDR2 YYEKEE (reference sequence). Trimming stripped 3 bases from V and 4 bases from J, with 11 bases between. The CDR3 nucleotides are TGTGCCAGCAGCTCCCGGACAGATTACAATGAGCAGTTCTTC. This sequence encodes CASSSRTDYNEQFF.

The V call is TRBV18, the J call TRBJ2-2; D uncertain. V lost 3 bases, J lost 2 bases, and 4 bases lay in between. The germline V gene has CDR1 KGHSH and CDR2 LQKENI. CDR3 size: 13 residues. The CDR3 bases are TGTGCCAGCTCACCTCAAAACACCGGGGAGCTGTTTTTT. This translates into CASSPQNTGELFF.

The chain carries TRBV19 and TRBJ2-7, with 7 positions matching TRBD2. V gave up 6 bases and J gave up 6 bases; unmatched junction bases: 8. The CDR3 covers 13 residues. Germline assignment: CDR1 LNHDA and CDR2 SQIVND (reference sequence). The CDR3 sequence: CASSIARGSEQYF. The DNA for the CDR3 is TGTGCCAGTAGCATCGCGCGGGGGTCCGAGCAGTACTTC.